A selection of T cell receptor beta chains follows, all from one sample in a study of T cell responses to AZD1222 COVID-19 vaccine. Sequencing used immunoSEQ multiplex PCR; TCRdb keeps in-frame clones, though not all of them. The sample lists 150,000 to 160,000 clones, about 85% seen once, with approximately 7.2% in the top ten. The specimen comprised peripheral blood, sampled after recovery from COVID-19. The receptor set was obtained from an adult who had recovered from COVID-19. CDR3s include the opening cysteine and the closing phenylalanine or tryptophan. The order of the fields is V gene, J gene, clone size, D gene, CDR3 protein, CDR3 DNA. The D gene is left open where the match is weak. Some rows have no size entry. The others give once, few or many, or a class for an expanded clone.

TRBV5-1	TRBJ2-5	-	TRBD1	CASSSSGGWETQYF	TGCGCCAGCAGCTCTTCAGGGGGCTGGGAGACCCAGTACTTC
TRBV27	TRBJ2-5	-	-	CASSEVGRLQETQYF	TGTGCCAGCAGTGAAGTGGGAAGGTTACAAGAGACCCAGTACTTC
TRBV19	TRBJ2-2	-	TRBD2	CASSRSGITGELFF	TGTGCCAGTAGTCGGAGCGGGATCACCGGGGAGCTGTTTTTT
TRBV6-4	TRBJ1-1	-	-	CASSDEIGAEAFF	TGTGCCAGCAGTGACGAAATAGGGGCTGAAGCTTTCTTT
TRBV19	TRBJ1-1	-	TRBD1	CASSLGQGTEAFF	TGTGCCAGTAGTTTGGGACAGGGGACTGAAGCTTTCTTT
TRBV6-6	TRBJ1-5	-	-	CARTYRDSNQPQHF	TGTGCCAGGACATACAGGGATAGCAATCAGCCCCAGCATTTT
TRBV12-3/TRBV12-4	TRBJ1-2	-	-	CASSLGGGYGYTF	TGTGCCAGCAGTTTAGGCGGGGGCTATGGCTACACCTTC
TRBV4-1	TRBJ1-2	-	-	CASRQQGFDGYTF	TGCGCCAGCAGACAACAGGGATTTGATGGCTACACCTTC
TRBV10-3	TRBJ2-2	-	TRBD2	CAATTSGNTGELFF	TGTGCCGCTACAACTAGCGGCAACACCGGGGAGCTGTTTTTT
TRBV6-5	TRBJ1-4	-	-	CASSKQEKLFF	TGTGCCAGCAGCAAACAAGAAAAACTGTTTTTT
TRBV19	TRBJ1-5	-	-	CASSIEGSQPQHF	TGTGCCAGTAGTATAGAGGGATCTCAGCCCCAGCATTTT
TRBV25-1	TRBJ2-3	-	-	CASSSRGADTQYF	TGTGCCAGCAGTTCCCGCGGGGCAGATACGCAGTATTTT
TRBV5-1	TRBJ1-6	-	TRBD1	CASSPLPGQDNSPLHF	TGCGCCAGCAGCCCCCTCCCGGGACAGGACAATTCACCCCTCCACTTT
TRBV5-1	TRBJ2-3	once	-	CASSLEGTGDTQYF	TGCGCCAGCAGCTTAGAGGGAACCGGAGATACGCAGTATTTT
TRBV19	TRBJ2-5	-	TRBD2	CASSMRTSSETQYF	TGTGCCAGTAGTATGCGGACTAGCTCGGAGACCCAGTACTTC
TRBV5-1	TRBJ1-5	-	-	CASSLGRPNQPQHF	TGCGCCAGCAGCTTGGGACGCCCTAATCAGCCCCAGCATTTT
TRBV6-2/TRBV6-3	TRBJ2-1	-	TRBD2	CASSSETSGGVYNEQFF	TGTGCCAGCAGTTCAGAGACTAGCGGGGGGGTTTACAATGAGCAGTTCTTC